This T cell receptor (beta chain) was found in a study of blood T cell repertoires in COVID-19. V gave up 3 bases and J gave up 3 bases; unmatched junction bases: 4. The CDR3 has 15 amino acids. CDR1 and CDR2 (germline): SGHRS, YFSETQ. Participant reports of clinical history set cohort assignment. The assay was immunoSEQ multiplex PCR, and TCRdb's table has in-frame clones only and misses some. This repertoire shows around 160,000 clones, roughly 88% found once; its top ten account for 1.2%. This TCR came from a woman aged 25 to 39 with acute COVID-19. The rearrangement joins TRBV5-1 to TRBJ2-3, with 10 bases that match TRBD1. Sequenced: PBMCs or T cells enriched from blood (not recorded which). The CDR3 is CASSSRTGGTDTQYF. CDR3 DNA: TGCGCCAGCAGCTCCCGGACAGGGGGAACAGATACGCAGTATTTT.